The text below deals with one T cell receptor (beta chain). The sample holds a few counts of this clonotype. Its cognate antigen has yet to be identified. Base qualities are missing; no much larger clone stands one base away. The germline V gene provides CDR1 SQVTM and CDR2 ANQGSEA. V loses 3 bases of germline sequence and J loses 4 bases, and the interval between the two ends is 11 bases. The CDR3 numbers 13 residues from cysteine through phenylalanine. CDR3 DNA is the only sequence kept; it has 39 bases, read in frame from the first base. The data were taken from a study of T-cell reconstitution after alpha-beta-depleted transplantation in children (dated by TCRdb to the mid-2010s). For context, the study as a whole: The study quantitatively tracked T-cell immune reconstitution after TCRalphabeta/CD19-depleted allogeneic hematopoietic cell transplantation in children using TCR repertoire profiling.

The library was prepared using PCR. TCRdb lists the instrument as Illumina HiSeq 2500. TCR library preparation used molecular barcoding, with unique molecular identifiers applied to normalize quantification of the TCRbeta repertoire. TCRdb trimmed public reads at Q25 via fastp, called clones via MiXCR and kept in-frame beta chains. Duplicate CDR3 protein sequences are folded into a single record with the most common DNA and genes. This sample lists 550,000 to 600,000 distinct CDR3 sequences; 23% were detected once. Jointly, the top ten make up 13% to 15% of the sample. What the research found in general, with its limitations: The apparently early alphabetaT-cell count recovery about two months after transplant was reportedly dependent on only several hundred rapidly expanded clones derived from non-depleted graft cells. Over subsequent months, a decline in hyperexpanded clone frequencies was noted, and after one year, T-cell counts and TCRbeta diversity were mostly ascribed to newly produced T cells. The high TCRbeta diversity at day 60 in some patients was ascribed to recipient T cells and intrathymic progenitors that had survived conditioning.

Taken with the paper, the label for treatment or condition translates to: allogeneic hematopoietic cell transplantation with graft depleted of TCRalphabeta T cells and CD19 B cells. The children who served as transplant recipients had been given grafts of TCRalphabeta/CD19-depleted allogeneic hematopoietic cells. The sequenced sample was PBMCs, mostly from graft donor cells, obtained 360 days after TCRalphabeta/CD19-depleted stem cell transplant. This clonotype was obtained from a boy under three years old who had a stem cell transplant for acute myeloid leukemia, so the T cells may come from the graft donor. This sequence uses TRBV29-1 and TRBJ2-3; the D gene is not confidently resolved. The CDR3 sequence is CSVELWYSDTQYF. The nucleotides are TGCAGCGTTGAGTTGTGGTATTCAGATACGCAGTATTTT.